The text below deals with one TCR beta chain. The record originates from a study of blood T cell repertoires in COVID-19. Under the authors' procedure: Researchers report that nucleated cell counts were estimated from reference gene primer amplification. Only in-frame clones appear in the TCRdb table, and some are missing; sequencing was by immunoSEQ multiplex PCR. That table gives V, J and clone size, and the DNA gave D and trimming. The table lists about 140,000 clones, more than 60% of them singletons, with around 16% in the top ten. Germline V gene sequence: CDR1 LNHDA, CDR2 SQIVND (reference sequence). The V end was cut by 2 bases, the J end by 1 base, with 2 bases between. The CDR3 loop spans 13 amino acids.

The source of this sequence is a man aged 50-59 years with acute or convalescent COVID-19. Sequenced: peripheral blood. J is TRBJ2-2 and V is TRBV19; D remains unclear. For the CDR3, the DNA is TGTGCCAGTAGTATACTGAACACCGGGGAGCTGTTTTTT. Encoded protein: CASSILNTGELFF.